These T cell receptor beta chains were read from a single sample in a study of cytomegalovirus exposure and HLA in healthy donors. Libraries were prepared by immunoSEQ multiplex PCR; TCRdb keeps only in-frame clonotypes and omits some of them. The table records about 98,000 clones, about four fifths of them present only once. The sequenced material came from PBMCs. These receptors came from a man younger than 30 in good health and CMV-seropositive. The conserved cysteine and the conserved F or W are not part of the CDR3 here. Fields, in order: V gene, clone size, J gene, CDR3 protein. Not every row has a clone size; where given, it reads once, few, many or a size class.

TRBV28	-	TRBJ1-3	ASTSIKTSGNTIY
TRBV6-4	-	TRBJ2-3	ASSEGDRGEGDTQY
TRBV4-2	-	TRBJ1-1	ASSQVGNTEAF
TRBV27	-	TRBJ1-2	ASKRGDNYGYT
TRBV6-5	-	TRBJ2-7	ASSYEDSDPYEQY
TRBV12-2	-	TRBJ2-1	ASRLGLAGVTNNEQF
TRBV15	-	TRBJ2-7	ATSREGSRAYEQY
TRBV28	-	TRBJ2-7	ASSFGLAGSEQY
TRBV18	-	TRBJ2-7	ASSPTDRMGSEQY
TRBV11-2	once	TRBJ2-7	ASSLVRRGRNEQY